The source of this T cell receptor (beta chain) is a study of CD8 T cells in Susac syndrome. Looking at the study overall: Patients with Susac syndrome, at blood draw, were therapy-naive, on corticosteroids, or on intravenous immunoglobulin alone.

The ends were cut back, 1 base at V and 6 bases at J, with 4 bases in the middle. The CDR3 spans 11 residues. Germline V gives CDR1 MGHRA, CDR2 YSYEKL. CD8+ and CD4+ T cells circulating in blood were sequenced for TCR beta. TEMRA cells underwent FACS enrichment and CD8+ and CD4+ T cells underwent negative isolation. RNA was extracted with the RNeasy kit, and a quantity of about 0.45 to 1 ug was reverse transcribed using random hexamers. TCRdb reprocessed the immunoSEQ multiplex PCR reads with MiXCR, giving one entry per CDR3 protein. The sample lists 100,000 or so distinct CDR3 sequences, around 96% occurring once. Details on this clonotype: Its target is unknown.

Whole-study findings and limits: Peak Susac CD8+ clonal expansion occurred in TEMRA cells and active patients.

This sequence originates from a human donor with Susac syndrome. What was sequenced was CD8+ T cells from PBMCs. The chain joins TRBV4-1 to TRBJ2-7, with D uncertain. In DNA form, the CDR3 reads TGCGCCAGCAGCCAAGGGGCCGAGCAGTACTTC. Its protein is CASSQGAEQYF.